This TCR beta chain emerged from a study of CD8 T cells in Susac syndrome. The RNA input was about 0.5 to 1 ug, and it was reverse transcribed with random hexamers. It was immunoSEQ multiplex PCR that amplified TCR beta CDR3 across 54 Vbeta and 13 Jbeta. TCRdb analysed the immunoSEQ multiplex PCR reads with MiXCR anew, one entry per CDR3 protein. The sample yields 200,000 to 250,000 distinct CDR3 sequences, 90% to 95% seen once. J was trimmed by 2 bases and V by 8 bases; bases with no gene match: 10. The CDR3 has 15 amino acids. The sequence came from a human donor with multiple sclerosis. Input material: CD4+ T cells from PBMCs. The chain couples TRBV12-3 or TRBV12-4 to TRBJ2-3; TRBD2 agrees at 7 bases. The CDR3 here is CASGGEWALTDTQYF. The CDR3 DNA reads TGTGCCAGCGGGGGGGAGTGGGCCCTCACAGATACGCAGTATTTT.